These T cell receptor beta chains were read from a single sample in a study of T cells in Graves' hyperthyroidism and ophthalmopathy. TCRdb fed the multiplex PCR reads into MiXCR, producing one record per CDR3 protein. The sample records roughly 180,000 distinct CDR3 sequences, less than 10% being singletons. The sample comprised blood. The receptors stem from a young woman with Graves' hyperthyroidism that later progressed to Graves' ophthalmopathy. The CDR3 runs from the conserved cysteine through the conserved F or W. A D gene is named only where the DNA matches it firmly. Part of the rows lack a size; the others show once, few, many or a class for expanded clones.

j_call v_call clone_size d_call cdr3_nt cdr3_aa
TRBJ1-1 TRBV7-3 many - TGTGCCAGCAGCCCCGAAGGGATGAACACTGAAGCTTTCTTT CASSPEGMNTEAFF
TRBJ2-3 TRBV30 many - TGTGCCTGGGAGGGGGGGACTAGCACAGATACGCAGTATTTT CAWEGGTSTDTQYF
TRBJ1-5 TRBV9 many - TGTGCCAGCAGCCTGGACGGTAAGGATCAGCCCCAGCATTTT CASSLDGKDQPQHF
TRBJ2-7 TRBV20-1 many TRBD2 TGCAGTGCAGAGGCAGTTGCGGGAGGTCGTAACGAGCAGTACTTC CSAEAVAGGRNEQYF
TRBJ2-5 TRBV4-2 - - TGTGCCAGCAGCCAAGGCGGAGGGGGTGGGACCCTCCGAGGAGAGACCCAGTACTTC CASSQGGGGGTLRGETQYF
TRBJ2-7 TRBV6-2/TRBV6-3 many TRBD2 TGTGCCAGCAGTTACTCCCTTAGCGGGAGCGAGCAGTACTTC CASSYSLSGSEQYF
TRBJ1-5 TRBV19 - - TGTGCTAGTAAGGAGCAGGGTGGTAATCAGCCCCAGCATTTT CASKEQGGNQPQHF
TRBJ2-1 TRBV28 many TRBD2 TGTGCCAGCACCTTACTAGCGGGGGGGCTTTCCTACAATGAGCAGTTCTTC CASTLLAGGLSYNEQFF
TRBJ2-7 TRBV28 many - TGTGCCAGCAGTACATACGGACCTGGGAACTACGAGCAGTACTTC CASSTYGPGNYEQYF
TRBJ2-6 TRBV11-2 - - TGTGCCAGCAGCTCATCGAGGAAGGGGGGGCTAGTAGGTGGGGCCAACGTCCTGACTTTC CASSSSRKGGLVGGANVLTF
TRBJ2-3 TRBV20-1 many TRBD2 TGCAGTGCGAAGACACTAGCGGGACCAGATACGCAGTATTTT CSAKTLAGPDTQYF
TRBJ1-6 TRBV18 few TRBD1 TGTGCCAGCTCACCTGACAGGGGGTCTTCACCCCTCCACTTT CASSPDRGSSPLHF
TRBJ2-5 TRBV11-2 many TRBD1 TGTGCCAGCAGCTCTGGACAGGGGGCTGGGGAGACCCAGTACTTC CASSSGQGAGETQYF
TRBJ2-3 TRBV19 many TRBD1 TGTGCCAGTAGGGACAGGGAACGGAGCACAGATACGCAGTATTTT CASRDRERSTDTQYF
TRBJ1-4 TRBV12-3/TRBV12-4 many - TGTGCCAGCAGTCCCGCCGGGACCGCGGATGAAAAACTGTTTTTT CASSPAGTADEKLFF
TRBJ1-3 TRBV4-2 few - TGTGCCAGCAGCCAAGATTTTCGGGGAAACACCATATATTTT CASSQDFRGNTIYF
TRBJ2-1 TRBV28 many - TGTGCCAGCAGTTTATTCTCCTTTTCGGGAGCTCCAAATGAGCAGTTCTTC CASSLFSFSGAPNEQFF
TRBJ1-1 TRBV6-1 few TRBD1 TGTGCCAGCAGTCGGCGACAGGGGGCGGTGAACACTGAAGCTTTCTTT CASSRRQGAVNTEAFF
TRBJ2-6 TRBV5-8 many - TGTGCCAGCAGCTTGACAGTCTCTGGGGCCAACGTCCTGACTTTC CASSLTVSGANVLTF
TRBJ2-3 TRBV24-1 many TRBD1 TGTGCCACCAGTTCGAGACAGGGACCAACAGATACGCAGTATTTT CATSSRQGPTDTQYF
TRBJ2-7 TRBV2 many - TGTGCCAGCAGTGGGGAGGCGGGGGCTTACGAGCAGTACTTC CASSGEAGAYEQYF
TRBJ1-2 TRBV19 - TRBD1 TGTGCCAGTAGTATAGTCTTTCGGACAGGGGATGGCTACACCTTC CASSIVFRTGDGYTF
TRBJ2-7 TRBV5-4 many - TGTGCCAGCAGCCCAGGCGGGGAGGCCTACGAGCAGTACTTC CASSPGGEAYEQYF
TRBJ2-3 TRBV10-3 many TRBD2 TGTGCCATCAGGCCAGCGGGAGTAAATACAGATACGCAGTATTTT CAIRPAGVNTDTQYF
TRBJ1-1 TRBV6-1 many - TGTGCCAGCGCCTCCGGGGCCGGCTTGGACACTGAAGCTTTCTTT CASASGAGLDTEAFF
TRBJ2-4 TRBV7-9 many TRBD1 TGTGCCAGCTTACGGGACAGAGGCATTCAGTACTTC CASLRDRGIQYF
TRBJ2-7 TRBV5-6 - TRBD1 TGTGCCAGCAGCGGAGGGACAGGATACGAGCAGTACTTC CASSGGTGYEQYF
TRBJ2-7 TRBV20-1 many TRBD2 TGCAGTGCTAGAGATTGGGCTAGCGGAAACGAGCAGTACTTC CSARDWASGNEQYF
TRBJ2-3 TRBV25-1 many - TGTGCCAGCAGTGAGACCTCGACTTACACAGATACGCAGTATTTT CASSETSTYTDTQYF
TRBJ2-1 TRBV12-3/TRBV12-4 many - TGTGCCAGCAGCCCCTCGGGAGTTTACAATGAGCAGTTCTTC CASSPSGVYNEQFF
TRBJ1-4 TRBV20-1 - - TGCAGTGCTTCCCCTGACGACAGAGCAACTAATGAAAAACTGTTTTTT CSASPDDRATNEKLFF
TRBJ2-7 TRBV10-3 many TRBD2 TGTGCCATCAGTGGCGGGAGAAGCTACGAGCAGTACTTC CAISGGRSYEQYF
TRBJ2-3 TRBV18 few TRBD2 TGTGCCAGCTCTCCCACTAGCGGGGGGGTCGGAGATACGCAGTATTTT CASSPTSGGVGDTQYF
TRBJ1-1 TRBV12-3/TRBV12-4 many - TGTGCCAGCAGAACAACACAGGGGAACACTGAAGCTTTCTTT CASRTTQGNTEAFF
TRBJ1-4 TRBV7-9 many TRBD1 TGTGCCAGCAGCCAGCCACAGGGGATTGGGGAAAAACTGTTTTTT CASSQPQGIGEKLFF
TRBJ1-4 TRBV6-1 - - TGTGCCAGCAAAGGCAGGGGAGAGACTAATGAAAAACTGTTTTTT CASKGRGETNEKLFF
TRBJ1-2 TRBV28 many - TGTGCCAGCAGTTTACGCTTTCGGGCGAACTATGGCTACACCTTC CASSLRFRANYGYTF
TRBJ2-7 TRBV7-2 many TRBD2 TGTGCCAGCACCGACCCCGGGGAGGGCACCTACGAGCAGTACTTC CASTDPGEGTYEQYF